The 8 T cell receptor beta chains presented below share a single source sample, sequenced in a study of cytomegalovirus exposure and HLA in healthy donors. The PCR employed 60 Vbeta primers together with 13 Jbeta primers. The method was immunoSEQ multiplex PCR; TCRdb's version includes in-frame clones alone and lacks a portion of them. The sample lists 150,000 to 200,000 clones; 76% were seen once. Sequenced: PBMCs. The receptors originated from a male donor in good health and CMV-seronegative.

V usage is TRBV27 and J usage is TRBJ1-3; D not resolved. The CDR3 is made up of 13 amino acids. The germline V gene has CDR1 MNHEY and CDR2 SMNVEV (reference sequence). The V and J ends lost 8 bases and 4 bases respectively, with 12 bases between them. The CDR3 spells CASSLGPGNTIYF. CDR3 DNA: TGTGCCAGCTCCCTGGGCCCCGGAAACACCATATATTTT.

This rearrangement joins TRBV28 to TRBJ1-4, with D uncertain. The V gene lost 5 bases and the J gene lost 10 bases, with 11 bases spanning the gap. Germline assignment: CDR1 MDHEN and CDR2 SYDVKM. This CDR3 has 12 amino acids. CDR3 in amino acids: CASSHNPGKLFF. Here the CDR3 DNA reads TGTGCCAGCAGTCATAACCCGGGAAAACTGTTTTTT.

The chain links TRBV19 to TRBJ2-1; D call uncertain. CDR3 size: 13 residues. V lost 6 bases and J 3 bases, leaving 9 bases between the germline ends. CDR1 LNHDA and CDR2 SQIVND come from the germline V gene (reference sequence). As DNA, the CDR3 is TGTGCCAGTAGCCTGCCGGGCTACAATGAGCAGTTCTTC. Protein: CASSLPGYNEQFF.

The V call is TRBV27, the J call TRBJ1-1; the D gene is possibly TRBD1 (5 bases). CDR1 and CDR2 (germline): MNHEY, SMNVEV (reference sequence). Deletions cut 8 bases from V and 6 bases from J, with 22 bases between. The CDR3 is 15 amino acids. The CDR3 here is CASGRDRGLASEAFF. DNA for the CDR3: TGTGCCAGCGGCAGGGATCGGGGGTTGGCGTCTGAAGCTTTCTTT.

The V gene is TRBV6-5, the J gene TRBJ1-1; D call uncertain. V was clipped by 7 bases and J by 0 bases, with 12 bases between them. The CDR3 contains 14 residues. Germline assignment: CDR1 MNHEY and CDR2 SVGAGI. DNA for the CDR3: TGTGCCAGCATTAACAGCTTGATGAACACTGAAGCTTTCTTT. Its translation is CASINSLMNTEAFF.

The table lists this clone with a count of one. The V gene is TRBV7-9, the J gene TRBJ2-2; perhaps TRBD1 as D (6 bases). V gave up 5 bases and J gave up 0 bases, with 10 bases separating them. CDR3 length: 15 residues. Germline V gene sequence: CDR1 SEHNR, CDR2 FQNEAQ (reference sequence). The CDR3 nucleotides are TGTGCCAGCAGCACCGGGACAACGAACACCGGGGAGCTGTTTTTT. This codes for CASSTGTTNTGELFF.

The chain employs TRBV7-9 and TRBJ2-5, with TRBD2 matching 7 bases. This CDR3 spans 15 amino acids. The trim removed 2 bases at V and 2 bases at J, leaving 5 bases unmatched. Germline CDR1 and CDR2: SEHNR and FQNEAQ (reference sequence). CDR3 in amino acids: CASSLRGGLQETQYF. CDR3 nucleotides: TGTGCCAGCAGCTTACGGGGAGGGTTACAAGAGACCCAGTACTTC. Together with reference TRBV7-9 and TRBJ2-5, the CDR3 gives the full variable domain: DTGVSQNPRHKITKRGQNVTFRCDPISEHNRLYWYRQTLGQGPEFLTYFQNEAQLEKSRLLSDRFSAERPKGSFSTLEIQRTEQGDSAMYLCASSLRGGLQETQYFGPGTRLLVL.

This clone occurred once. The chain employs TRBV6-6 and TRBJ1-6, with 7 bases aligning to TRBD1. Germline V gene data show CDR1 as MNHNY and CDR2 as SVGAGI (reference sequence). Trimming removed 0 bases from V and 10 bases from J; junction bases left unmatched: 6. This CDR3 has 15 amino acids. The CDR3 protein is CASSYSGGRGSPLHF. The CDR3 DNA reads TGTGCCAGCAGTTACTCAGGGGGCAGGGGATCACCCCTCCACTTT.